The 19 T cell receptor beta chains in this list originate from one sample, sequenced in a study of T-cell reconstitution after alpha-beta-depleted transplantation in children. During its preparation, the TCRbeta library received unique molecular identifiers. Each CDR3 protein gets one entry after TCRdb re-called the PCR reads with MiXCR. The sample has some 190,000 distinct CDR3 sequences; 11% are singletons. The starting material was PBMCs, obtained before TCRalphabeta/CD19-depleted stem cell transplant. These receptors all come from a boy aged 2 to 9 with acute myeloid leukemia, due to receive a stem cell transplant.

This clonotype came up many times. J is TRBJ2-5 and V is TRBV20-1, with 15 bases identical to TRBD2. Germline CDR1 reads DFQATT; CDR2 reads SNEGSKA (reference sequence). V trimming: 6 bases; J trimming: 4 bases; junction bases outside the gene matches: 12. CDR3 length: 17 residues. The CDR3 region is CSADGTSGGPGGETQYF. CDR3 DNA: TGCAGTGCCGATGGGACTAGCGGGGGGCCGGGGGGAGAGACCCAGTACTTC.

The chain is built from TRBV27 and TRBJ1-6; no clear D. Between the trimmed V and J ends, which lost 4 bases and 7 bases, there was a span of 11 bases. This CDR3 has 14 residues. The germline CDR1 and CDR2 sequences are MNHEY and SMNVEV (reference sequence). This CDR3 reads CASSSGMENSPLHF. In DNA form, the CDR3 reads TGTGCCAGCAGTTCAGGAATGGAAAATTCACCCCTCCACTTT.

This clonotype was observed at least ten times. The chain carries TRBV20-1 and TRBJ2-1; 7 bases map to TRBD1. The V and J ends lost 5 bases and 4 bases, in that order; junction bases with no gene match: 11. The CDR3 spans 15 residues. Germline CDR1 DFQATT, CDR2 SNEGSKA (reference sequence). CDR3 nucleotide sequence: TGCAGTGCTGCCTACCTGACAGGGAAATACAATGAGCAGTTCTTC. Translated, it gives CSAAYLTGKYNEQFF.

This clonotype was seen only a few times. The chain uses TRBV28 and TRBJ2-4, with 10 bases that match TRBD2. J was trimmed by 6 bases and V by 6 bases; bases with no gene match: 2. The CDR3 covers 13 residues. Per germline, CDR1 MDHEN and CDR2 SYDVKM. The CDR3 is CASRRTSGNIQYF. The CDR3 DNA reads TGTGCCAGCAGAAGGACTAGCGGAAACATTCAGTACTTC. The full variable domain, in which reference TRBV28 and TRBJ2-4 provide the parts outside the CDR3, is DVKVTQSSRYLVKRTGEKVFLECVQDMDHENMFWYRQDPGLGLRLIYFSYDVKMKEKGDIPEGYSVSREKKERFSLILESASTNQTSMYLCASRRTSGNIQYFGAGTRLSVL.

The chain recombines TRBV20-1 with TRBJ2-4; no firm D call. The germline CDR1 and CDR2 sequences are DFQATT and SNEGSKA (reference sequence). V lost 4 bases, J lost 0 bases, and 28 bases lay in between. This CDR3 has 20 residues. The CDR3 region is CSAKATAAKQTSAAKNIQYF. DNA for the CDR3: TGCAGTGCTAAGGCAACCGCAGCCAAACAGACCTCCGCAGCCAAAAACATTCAGTACTTC.

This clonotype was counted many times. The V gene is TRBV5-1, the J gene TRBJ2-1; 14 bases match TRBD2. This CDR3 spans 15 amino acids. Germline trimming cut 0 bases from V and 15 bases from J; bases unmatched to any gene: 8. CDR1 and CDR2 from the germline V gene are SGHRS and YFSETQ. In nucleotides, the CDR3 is TGCGCCAGCAGCTTGGCCCCGGGACTAGCGGGAGAAAGGTTCTTC. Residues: CASSLAPGLAGERFF.

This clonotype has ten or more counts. This CDR3 is CASSLRRNFVQFF. DNA for the CDR3: TGTGCCAGCAGCTTGCGCAGGAATTTTGTGCAGTTCTTC. The chain links TRBV7-8 to TRBJ2-1; D is ambiguous. Germline V gene data show CDR1 as SGHVS and CDR2 as FQNEAQ. V was clipped by 3 bases and J by 12 bases, with 15 bases between them. This CDR3 comprises 13 residues.

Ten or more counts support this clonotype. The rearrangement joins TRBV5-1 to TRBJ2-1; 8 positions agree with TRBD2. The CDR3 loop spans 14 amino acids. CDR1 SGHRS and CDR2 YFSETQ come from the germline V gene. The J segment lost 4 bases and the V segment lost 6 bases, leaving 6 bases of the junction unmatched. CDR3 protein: CASTTSGDYNEQFF. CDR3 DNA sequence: TGCGCCAGCACCACTAGCGGAGATTACAATGAGCAGTTCTTC.

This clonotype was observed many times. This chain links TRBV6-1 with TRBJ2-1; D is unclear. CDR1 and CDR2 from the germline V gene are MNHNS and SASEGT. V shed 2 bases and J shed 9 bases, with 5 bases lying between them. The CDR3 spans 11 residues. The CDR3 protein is CASSEWSEQFF. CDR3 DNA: TGTGCCAGCAGTGAATGGAGTGAGCAGTTCTTC.

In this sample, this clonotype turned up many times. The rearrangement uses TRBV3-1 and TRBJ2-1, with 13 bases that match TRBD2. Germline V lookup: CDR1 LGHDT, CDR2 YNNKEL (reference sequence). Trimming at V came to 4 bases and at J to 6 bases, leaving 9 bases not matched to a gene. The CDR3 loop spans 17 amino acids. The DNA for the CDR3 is TGTGCCAGCAGCCTCCACGGACTAGCGGGAGCTTTCAATGAGCAGTTCTTC. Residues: CASSLHGLAGAFNEQFF.

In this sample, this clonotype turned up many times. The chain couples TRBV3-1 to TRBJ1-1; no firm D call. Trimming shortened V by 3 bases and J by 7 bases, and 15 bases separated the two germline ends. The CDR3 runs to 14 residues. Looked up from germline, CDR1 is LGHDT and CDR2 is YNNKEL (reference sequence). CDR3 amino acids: CASSHWDKDGEAFF. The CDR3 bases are TGTGCCAGCAGCCATTGGGATAAGGACGGTGAAGCTTTCTTT.

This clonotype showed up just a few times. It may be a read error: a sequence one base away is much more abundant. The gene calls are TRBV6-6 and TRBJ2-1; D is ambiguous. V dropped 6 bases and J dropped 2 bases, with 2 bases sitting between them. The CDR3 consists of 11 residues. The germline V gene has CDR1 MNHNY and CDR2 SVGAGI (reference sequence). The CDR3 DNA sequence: TGTGCCAGCAGAGCCTACAATGAGCAGTTCTTC. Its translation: CASRAYNEQFF.

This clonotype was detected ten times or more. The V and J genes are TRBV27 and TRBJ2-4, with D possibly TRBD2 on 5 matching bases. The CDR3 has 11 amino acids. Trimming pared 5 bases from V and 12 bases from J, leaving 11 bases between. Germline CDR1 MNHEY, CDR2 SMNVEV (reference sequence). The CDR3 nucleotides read TGTGCCAGCAGTGCCAGAGGGAGTCAGTACTTC. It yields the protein CASSARGSQYF.

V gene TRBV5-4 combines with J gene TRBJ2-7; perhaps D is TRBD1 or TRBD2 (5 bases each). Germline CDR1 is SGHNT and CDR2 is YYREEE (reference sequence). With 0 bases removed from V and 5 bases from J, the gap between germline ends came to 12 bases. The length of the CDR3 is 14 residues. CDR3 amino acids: CASSLGGSRHEQYV. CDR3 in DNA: TGTGCCAGCAGCTTGGGGGGGTCACGCCACGAGCAGTACGTC.

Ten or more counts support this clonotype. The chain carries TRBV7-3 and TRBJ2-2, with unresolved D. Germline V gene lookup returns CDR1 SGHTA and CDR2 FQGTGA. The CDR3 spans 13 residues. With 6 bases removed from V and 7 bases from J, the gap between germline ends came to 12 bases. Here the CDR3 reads CASSPGVGGELFF. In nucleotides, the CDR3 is TGTGCCAGCAGTCCGGGCGTTGGCGGGGAGCTGTTTTTT.

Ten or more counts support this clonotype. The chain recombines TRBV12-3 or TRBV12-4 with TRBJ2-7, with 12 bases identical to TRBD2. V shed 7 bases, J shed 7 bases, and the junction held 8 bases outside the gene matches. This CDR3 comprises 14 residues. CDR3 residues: CASTRLAGEEEQYF. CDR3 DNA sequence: TGTGCCAGCACCAGACTAGCGGGAGAAGAGGAGCAGTACTTC.

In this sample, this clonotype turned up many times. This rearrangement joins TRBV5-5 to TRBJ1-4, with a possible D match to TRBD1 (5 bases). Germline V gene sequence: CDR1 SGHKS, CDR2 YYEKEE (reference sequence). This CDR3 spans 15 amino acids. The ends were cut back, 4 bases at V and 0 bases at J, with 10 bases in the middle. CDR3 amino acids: CASSPGIPTNEKLFF. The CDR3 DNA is TGTGCCAGCAGCCCAGGGATTCCAACTAATGAAAAACTGTTTTTT. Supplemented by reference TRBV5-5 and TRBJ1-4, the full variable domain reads DAGVTQSPTHLIKTRGQQVTLRCSPISGHKSVSWYQQVLGQGPQFIFQYYEKEERGRGNFPDRFSARQFPNYSSELNVNALLLGDSALYLCASSPGIPTNEKLFFGSGTQLSVL.

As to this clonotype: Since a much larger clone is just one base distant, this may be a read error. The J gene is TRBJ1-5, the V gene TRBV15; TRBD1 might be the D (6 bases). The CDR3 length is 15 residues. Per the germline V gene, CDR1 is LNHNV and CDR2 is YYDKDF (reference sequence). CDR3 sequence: CATSRDLGEGQPLHF. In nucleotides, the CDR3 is TGTGCCACCAGCAGAGATCTTGGGGAAGGACAGCCCCTGCATTTT.

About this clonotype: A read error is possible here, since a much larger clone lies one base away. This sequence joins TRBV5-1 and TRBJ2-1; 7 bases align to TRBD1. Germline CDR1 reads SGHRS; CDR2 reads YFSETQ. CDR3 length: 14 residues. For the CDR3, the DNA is TGCGCCAGCAGCTCGACAGGGAGATCTAATGAGCATTTCTTC. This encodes CASSSTGRSNEHFF.